These 14 T cell receptor beta chains came from one sample sequenced in a study of memory CD4+ T cells and cytomegalovirus serostatus. The sort gate was single viable CD3+CD4+CD8-CD45RO+ cells for memory CD4+ T cells. Profiling relied on immunoSEQ multiplex PCR, and the TCRdb table lists in-frame clones only, not all of them. The table has around 57,000 clones, around three quarters seen once; the top ten hold approximately 0.53%. Sequenced sample: memory CD4+ T cells from blood. The receptors originated from an adult in good health and CMV-seronegative. Some clones in this sample may be carry-over from other donors' samples.

V gene TRBV7-2 combines with J gene TRBJ2-3; 12 bases are a match to TRBD2. The V and J ends lost 4 bases and 3 bases, in that order; junction bases with no gene match: 8. Germline V gene sequence: CDR1 SGHTA, CDR2 FQGNSA. The CDR3 extends over 17 amino acids. CDR3 protein: CASSSLTSGSETDTQYF. CDR3 bases: TGTGCCAGCAGCTCTCTGACTAGCGGGAGTGAAACAGATACGCAGTATTTT. Variable domain in full (rest from reference TRBV7-2 and TRBJ2-3): GAGVSQSPSNKVTEKGKDVELRCDPISGHTALYWYRQSLGQGLEFLIYFQGNSAPDKSGLPSDRFSAERTGGSVSTLTIQRTQQEDSAVYLCASSSLTSGSETDTQYFGPGTRLTVL.

The chain employs TRBV7-2 and TRBJ1-1; TRBD1 matches at 7 bases. V was pared by 1 base and J by 4 bases, with 3 bases of the junction left unmatched. The CDR3 loop spans 14 amino acids. Germline V lookup: CDR1 SGHTA, CDR2 FQGNSA. CDR3 residues: CASSLVDRVTEAFF. The CDR3 nucleotides are TGTGCCAGCAGCTTAGTAGACAGGGTCACTGAAGCTTTCTTT.

The rearrangement joins TRBV6-6 to TRBJ2-3; TRBD2 aligns across 12 bases. This CDR3 contains 16 residues. Unmatched junction bases numbered 6, after V lost 6 bases and J lost 2 bases. CDR1 MNHNY and CDR2 SVGAGI come from the germline V gene (reference sequence). This CDR3 reads CASRLAGGRDTDTQYF. The CDR3 bases are TGTGCCAGCAGACTAGCGGGGGGCCGTGACACAGATACGCAGTATTTT.

The chain uses TRBV9 and TRBJ2-3; the D is unclear. The V end was cut by 4 bases, the J end by 0 bases, with 15 bases between. The CDR3 covers 16 residues. Germline assignment: CDR1 SGDLS and CDR2 YYNGEE. CDR3 sequence reads: CASSSRDLSSTDTQYF. DNA for the CDR3: TGTGCCAGCAGCTCTCGAGACTTGAGTAGCACAGATACGCAGTATTTT.

The chain carries TRBV6-1 and TRBJ1-6; no clear D. The V gene lost 2 bases and the J gene lost 8 bases, with 10 bases spanning the gap. Germline values: CDR1 MNHNS, CDR2 SASEGT. The CDR3 has 14 amino acids. CDR3 bases: TGTGCCAGCAGTGAAACCTTCACCGATTCACCCCTCCACTTT. This encodes CASSETFTDSPLHF.

The V call is TRBV10-3, the J call TRBJ2-1, with a possible D match to TRBD2 (6 bases). V lost 7 bases and J lost 2, with 18 bases in between. The CDR3 has 16 amino acids. Per the germline V gene, CDR1 is ENHRY and CDR2 is SYGVKD. CDR3 coding DNA: TGTGCCATCATGATATCGGAGGGCCGTCCCTACAATGAGCAGTTCTTC. As protein: CAIMISEGRPYNEQFF.

The chain couples TRBV7-8 to TRBJ2-7; weak D call: TRBD1 (6 bases). Trimming stripped 5 bases from V and 4 bases from J, with 24 bases between. This CDR3 has 17 amino acids. CDR1 SGHVS and CDR2 FQNEAQ come from the germline V gene. For the CDR3, the DNA is TGTGCCAGCAGCCTCAGTCAGGGGTTTCGCCGGGTTTACGAGCAGTACTTC. It encodes CASSLSQGFRRVYEQYF. The full variable domain, its missing parts supplied by reference TRBV7-8 and TRBJ2-7, is GAGVSQSPRYKVAKRGQDVALRCDPISGHVSLFWYQQALGQGPEFLTYFQNEAQLDKSGLPSDRFFAERPEGSVSTLKIQRTQQEDSAVYLCASSLSQGFRRVYEQYFGPGTRLTVT.

The chain couples TRBV28 to TRBJ2-7, with TRBD2 as a possible D gene (5 bases). In germline, CDR1 is MDHEN, CDR2 SYDVKM. The CDR3 totals 16 residues. V lost 2 bases, J lost 7 bases, and 21 bases lay in between. As DNA, the CDR3 is TGTGCCAGCAGTTTAAGGCAGGCTAGCCCCATGGGGGAGCAGTACTTC. It specifies CASSLRQASPMGEQYF.

The chain joins TRBV19 to TRBJ1-2, with 7 bases aligning to TRBD1. Trimming removed 1 base from V and 4 bases from J; junction bases left unmatched: 3. This CDR3 has 14 amino acids. Germline loops: CDR1 LNHDA, CDR2 SQIVND (reference sequence). CDR3 coding DNA: TGTGCCAGTAGTATAGGGGACAGTGGCTATGGCTACACCTTC. It translates to CASSIGDSGYGYTF. The whole variable domain, filled in from reference TRBV19 and TRBJ1-2, reads DGGITQSPKYLFRKEGQNVTLSCEQNLNHDAMYWYRQDPGQGLRLIYYSQIVNDFQKGDIAEGYSVSREKKESFPLTVTSAQKNPTAFYLCASSIGDSGYGYTFGSGTRLTVV.

The chain combines TRBV28 with TRBJ2-5, with D maybe TRBD1 (5 bases). The CDR3 consists of 13 residues. V was cut by 5 bases and J by 2 bases, with 9 bases left in between. Germline loops: CDR1 MDHEN, CDR2 SYDVKM. This chain's CDR3 is CASSTGGQETQYF. Written as DNA, the CDR3 is TGTGCCAGCAGTACAGGTGGGCAAGAGACCCAGTACTTC.

This chain links TRBV30 with TRBJ1-2, with a tentative D call TRBD1 (5 bases). Germline V CDR1 and CDR2: GTSNPN, SVGIG (reference sequence). Trimming pared 2 bases from V and 1 base from J, leaving 11 bases between. The CDR3 spans 14 residues. The CDR3 coding sequence is TGTGCCTGGAGTAGGGACTCACGTAACTATGGCTACACCTTC. It specifies CAWSRDSRNYGYTF.

The V call is TRBV18, the J call TRBJ2-1, with D perhaps TRBD2 (5 bases). CDR1 and CDR2 (germline): KGHSH, LQKENI. This CDR3 contains 16 residues. Trimming shortened V by 0 bases and J by 6 bases, and 15 bases separated the two germline ends. The CDR3 region has the DNA TGTGCCAGCTCACCACCGGGCCTACTAGGTGCCAATGAGCAGTTCTTC. Amino acids: CASSPPGLLGANEQFF.

The V gene is TRBV4-3, the J gene TRBJ2-3; tentatively, D is TRBD2 (7 bases). This CDR3 contains 15 residues. The V end was cut by 1 base, the J end by 5 bases, with 13 bases between. The germline V gene has CDR1 LGHNA and CDR2 YSLEER. The CDR3 DNA follows: TGCGCCAGCAGCCAAGGGGGGGGGCCGGTAGATACGCAGTATTTT. It encodes CASSQGGGPVDTQYF.

The J gene is TRBJ2-2, the V gene TRBV2; 11 bases agree with TRBD1. Germline CDR1 is SNHLY and CDR2 is FYNNEI. V trimming: 7 bases; J trimming: 6 bases; junction bases outside the gene matches: 7. This CDR3 contains 15 residues. CDR3 bases: TGTGCCAGCAATCGGGGACAGGGGGATCCCGGGGAGCTGTTTTTT. Protein: CASNRGQGDPGELFF.